Listed below are T cell receptor beta chains from one sample, sequenced in a study of control samples from healthy donors and cancer patients. The assay was immunoSEQ multiplex PCR, and TCRdb's table has in-frame clones only and misses some. Among some 130,000 clones, around 92% were seen once, and the ten largest hold around 2.1%. The sequenced sample consisted of blood. All receptors come from a woman in her fifties or sixties in good health. The conserved cysteine and the conserved F or W are not part of the CDR3 here. The D gene is left open where the match is weak.

D gene: NA; CDR3 length: 11; J gene: TRBJ2-1; V gene: TRBV5-1; CDR3 protein: ASSMRGYNEQF
D gene: NA; CDR3 length: 10; J gene: TRBJ2-5; V gene: TRBV25-1; CDR3 protein: ASSERQETQY
D gene: NA; CDR3 length: 10; J gene: TRBJ2-7; V gene: TRBV28; CDR3 protein: ASGTGPYEQY
D gene: NA; CDR3 length: 11; J gene: TRBJ1-2; V gene: TRBV30; CDR3 protein: AWSKQVDYGYT
D gene: NA; CDR3 length: 13; J gene: TRBJ1-1; V gene: TRBV2; CDR3 protein: ASAMVGPRGTEAF
D gene: NA; CDR3 length: 9; J gene: TRBJ1-1; V gene: TRBV29-1; CDR3 protein: SVNTGPEAF
D gene: TRBD2; CDR3 length: 14; J gene: TRBJ2-7; V gene: TRBV10-1; CDR3 protein: ASSDSGLAGGYEQY
D gene: NA; CDR3 length: 13; J gene: TRBJ1-1; V gene: TRBV4-1; CDR3 protein: ASSPPGHMNTEAF
D gene: NA; CDR3 length: 13; J gene: TRBJ1-2; V gene: TRBV3-1/TRBV3-2; CDR3 protein: ASSRTGTHNYGYT
D gene: NA; CDR3 length: 12; J gene: TRBJ1-5; V gene: TRBV10-3; CDR3 protein: AISEGGGRQPQH
D gene: NA; CDR3 length: 10; J gene: TRBJ2-1; V gene: TRBV2; CDR3 protein: ASCSLGLEQF
D gene: NA; CDR3 length: 12; J gene: TRBJ1-3; V gene: TRBV28; CDR3 protein: ASSLGHSGNTIY
D gene: NA; CDR3 length: 11; J gene: TRBJ2-7; V gene: TRBV2; CDR3 protein: ASSFTLSYEQY
D gene: NA; CDR3 length: 12; J gene: TRBJ2-7; V gene: TRBV30; CDR3 protein: AWAGSPNVGEQY
D gene: TRBD1; CDR3 length: 11; J gene: TRBJ1-4; V gene: TRBV28; CDR3 protein: VSRGGTNEKLF
D gene: NA; CDR3 length: 12; J gene: TRBJ1-6; V gene: TRBV29-1; CDR3 protein: SVEVRGGGPPLH
D gene: NA; CDR3 length: 13; J gene: TRBJ2-5; V gene: TRBV5-1; CDR3 protein: ASSWIGQRGETQY